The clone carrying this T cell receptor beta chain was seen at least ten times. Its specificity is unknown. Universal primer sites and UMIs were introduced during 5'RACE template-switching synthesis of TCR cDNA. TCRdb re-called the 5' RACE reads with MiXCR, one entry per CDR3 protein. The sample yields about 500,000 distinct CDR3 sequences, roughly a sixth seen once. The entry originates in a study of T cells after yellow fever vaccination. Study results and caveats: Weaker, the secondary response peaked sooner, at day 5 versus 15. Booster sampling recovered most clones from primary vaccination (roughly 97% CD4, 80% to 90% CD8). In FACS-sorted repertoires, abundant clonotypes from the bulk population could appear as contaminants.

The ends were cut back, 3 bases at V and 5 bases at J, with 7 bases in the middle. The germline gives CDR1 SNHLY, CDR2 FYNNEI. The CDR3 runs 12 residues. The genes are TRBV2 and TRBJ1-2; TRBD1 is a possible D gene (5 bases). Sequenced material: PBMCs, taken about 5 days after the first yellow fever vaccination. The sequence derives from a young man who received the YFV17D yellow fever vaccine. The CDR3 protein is CASSEGGYGYTF. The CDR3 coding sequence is TGTGCCAGCAGTGAGGGGGGATATGGCTACACCTTC.